A single sample gave rise to the 14 T cell receptor beta chains below, sequenced in a study of control samples from healthy donors and cancer patients. TCRdb's table, derived via immunoSEQ multiplex PCR, lists solely in-frame clones and lacks some. The repertoire holds approximately 120,000 clones, with over 75% as singletons. Input material: blood. These receptors were obtained from a man aged 55-75 years in good health.

V usage is TRBV3-1 (or the pseudogene TRBV3-2) and J usage is TRBJ2-7; D remains unclear. The CDR3 has 14 residues. CDR1 is LGHDT, CDR2 YNNKEL, per germline (reference sequence). Trimming took 4 bases from V and 7 from J, leaving 17 bases between them. The CDR3 region is CASSLGSTPGEQYF. CDR3 DNA: TGTGCCAGCAGCCTCGGGTCGACCCCTGGGGAGCAGTACTTC.

The chain couples TRBV7-9 to TRBJ2-5, with 10 bases matching TRBD2. V lost 3 bases to trimming and J lost 2 bases; unmatched junction nucleotides: 3. The germline gives CDR1 SEHNR, CDR2 FQNEAQ (reference sequence). This CDR3 region has 15 residues. The CDR3 coding sequence is TGTGCCAGCAGCTTTAGCGGGGGGTCTCAAGAGACCCAGTACTTC. The encoded protein is CASSFSGGSQETQYF.

The gene calls are TRBV20-1 and TRBJ1-6; 7 bases agree with TRBD1. Trimming removed 3 bases from V and 1 base from J; junction bases left unmatched: 9. Germline lookup yields CDR1 DFQATT and CDR2 SNEGSKA (reference sequence). The CDR3 is made up of 17 amino acids. The CDR3, as DNA: TGCAGTGCTAGTCCGGGACAGCGAATGTCCTATAATTCACCCCTCCACTTT. It encodes CSASPGQRMSYNSPLHF.

This clone was seen only a few times. The chain joins TRBV9 to TRBJ2-7; D gene ambiguous. The length of the CDR3 is 17 residues. The germline gives CDR1 SGDLS, CDR2 YYNGEE. Between the trimmed V and J ends, which lost 0 bases and 6 bases, there was a span of 22 bases. CDR3 sequence: CASSVAVSPRDPAEQYF. Written as DNA, the CDR3 is TGTGCCAGCAGCGTAGCTGTGTCACCTAGAGATCCGGCCGAGCAGTACTTC.

The chain joins TRBV23-1 to TRBJ1-2; TRBD1 matches at 9 bases. TRBV23-1 is treated as an ORF (open reading frame) with a function not yet certain. V lost 2 bases, J lost 5 bases, and 12 bases stayed unmatched. This CDR3 has 17 amino acids. CDR3: CASSQLTRGDRDYGYTF. CDR3 sequence (DNA): TGCGCCAGCAGTCAACTAACCCGGGGGGACAGGGATTATGGCTACACCTTC.

This chain uses TRBV9 with TRBJ1-1; D is possibly TRBD1 (5 bases). V lost 4 bases and J lost 2, with 12 bases in between. Germline CDR1 is SGDLS and CDR2 is YYNGEE. The CDR3 consists of 14 residues. The CDR3: CASSPWDPNTEAFF. CDR3 in DNA: TGTGCCAGCAGCCCTTGGGACCCAAACACTGAAGCTTTCTTT.

The rearrangement joins TRBV9 to TRBJ2-3; weak D call: TRBD2 (7 bases). Trimming left V 0 bases short and J 2 bases short, with 19 bases between. CDR3 length equals 18 residues. Germline CDR1 SGDLS, CDR2 YYNGEE. The CDR3 protein is CASSVEAGGGGHTDTQYF. In DNA, the CDR3 is TGTGCCAGCAGCGTAGAGGCGGGTGGCGGGGGACACACAGATACGCAGTATTTT.

The J gene is TRBJ2-1, the V gene TRBV10-3; possible D gene TRBD2, 5 bases. Germline values: CDR1 ENHRY, CDR2 SYGVKD. V was clipped by 4 bases and J by 8 bases, with 12 bases between them. The CDR3 runs to 13 residues. CDR3 nucleotide sequence: TGTGCCATCAGTGCGGCTAGCACCTATGAGCAGTTCTTC. Translated, it gives CAISAASTYEQFF.

The genes are TRBV7-3 and TRBJ2-1; 7 bases are shared with TRBD2. The CDR3 length is 17 residues. V shed 2 bases, J shed 0 bases, and the junction held 7 bases outside the gene matches. Germline CDR1 and CDR2: SGHTA and FQGTGA. CDR3 region: CASSLQPSGSSYNEQFF. CDR3 coding DNA: TGTGCCAGCAGCTTACAGCCTAGCGGAAGCTCCTACAATGAGCAGTTCTTC.

The table lists this clone with a count of one. The chain links TRBV7-9 to TRBJ2-3; D ambiguous. CDR1 and CDR2 (germline): SEHNR, FQNEAQ (reference sequence). The CDR3 runs 14 residues. Trimming took off 6 bases at V and 0 bases at J, with 10 bases between the two ends. Written as DNA, the CDR3 is TGTGCCAGCAGTCCTCCGATTAGCACAGATACGCAGTATTTT. It specifies CASSPPISTDTQYF.

The V and J genes are TRBV9 and TRBJ2-2, with TRBD2 identical over 7 bases. V lost 2 bases and J lost 2; bases outside the gene matches: 3. Germline V lookup: CDR1 SGDLS, CDR2 YYNGEE. The CDR3 is 15 residues long. CDR3 coding DNA: TGTGCCAGCAGCGTGCGGGGGTCCAACACCGGGGAGCTGTTTTTT. This codes for CASSVRGSNTGELFF.

This clone was seen just once. This chain uses TRBV5-1 with TRBJ2-1, with TRBD2 identical over 10 bases. J was trimmed by 10 bases and V by 2 bases; bases with no gene match: 12. The CDR3 is 16 amino acids. Germline V CDR1 and CDR2: SGHRS, YFSETQ. The CDR3: CASSFTTGTSEKEQFF. CDR3 in DNA: TGCGCCAGCAGCTTCACAACCGGGACTAGCGAAAAAGAGCAGTTCTTC.

The chain couples TRBV9 to TRBJ1-3; TRBD1 agrees at 7 bases. J lost 0 bases, V lost 3 bases, and 3 bases had no gene match. CDR1 is SGDLS, CDR2 YYNGEE, per germline. This CDR3 region has 15 residues. The chain's CDR3 is CASSEQGHSGNTIYF. The CDR3 DNA sequence: TGTGCCAGCAGCGAACAGGGGCACTCTGGAAACACCATATATTTT. Using reference TRBV9 and TRBJ1-3 for the parts outside the CDR3, the full variable domain is DSGVTQTPKHLITATGQRVTLRCSPRSGDLSVYWYQQSLDQGLQFLIQYYNGEERAKGNILERFSAQQFPDLHSELNLSSLELGDSALYFCASSEQGHSGNTIYFGEGSWLTVV.

The rearrangement joins TRBV5-1 to TRBJ1-6; 7 bases agree with TRBD1. Germline CDR1 SGHRS, CDR2 YFSETQ. This CDR3 is built from 16 residues. Unmatched junction bases numbered 4, after V lost 4 bases and J lost 0 bases. The CDR3 reads CASSQTGSSYNSPLHF. The CDR3 DNA reads TGCGCCAGCAGCCAGACAGGGAGCTCCTATAATTCACCCCTCCACTTT.